This T cell receptor (beta chain) was identified in a study of shared clonotypes between healthy human individuals. Germline CDR1 reads MDHEN; CDR2 reads SYDVKM. Trimming stripped 5 bases from V and 5 bases from J, with 16 bases between. The CDR3 spans 15 residues. Naive CD8 populations comprised CD45RO-negative cells positively selected for CCR7, excluding terminally differentiated effector memory CD45RA+ cells. A deep-level run was used for the assay. Libraries were prepared by immunoSEQ multiplex PCR; TCRdb keeps only in-frame clonotypes and omits some of them. The data show roughly 2.1 million clones, with more than 85% seen just once and 1.7% held by the top ten.

Sequenced: naive CD8+ T cells from PBMCs. The rearrangement uses TRBV28 and TRBJ2-1; tentatively, D is TRBD2 (5 bases). The TCR sequence derives from a man aged 18 to 30 in good health. Some clones in this sample may be carry-over from other donors' samples. Here the CDR3 DNA reads TGTGCCAGCAGTAACCCCTTAAGGCGGGACAATGAGCAGTTCTTC. It translates to CASSNPLRRDNEQFF.